The clone carrying this T cell receptor (beta chain) occurred a few times. This sample was taken from a study of T-cell reconstitution after alpha-beta-depleted transplantation in children. A TCRbeta library incorporating unique molecular identifiers was prepared. TCRdb reprocessed the PCR reads via MiXCR and lists one record per CDR3 protein. In the table there are hundreds of thousands of distinct CDR3 sequences, roughly 15% of which are singletons. Between the trimmed V and J ends, which lost 1 base and 2 bases, there was a span of 15 bases. CDR1 and CDR2 (germline): DFQATT, SNEGSKA (reference sequence). This CDR3 is built from 15 residues.

The sequence was collected from a human donor who donated a stem cell graft to a child with acute myeloid leukemia. Sequenced here: PBMCs from the stem cell graft donor, sampled from the stem cell graft. The V gene is TRBV20-1, the J gene TRBJ2-7; D ambiguous. CDR3 bases: TGCAGTGCTAGAGCCCCGCAGAGATCCCCCTACGAGCAGTACTTC. Encoded protein: CSARAPQRSPYEQYF.